This entry is about one T cell receptor beta chain. Its specificity is not known. The sample comes from a study of blood T cells in healthy people across ages. General study points: Per-million-T-cell TCR beta diversity fell roughly linearly with age.

Healthy Caucasian individuals from Russia aged roughly 6 to 100 were enrolled as donors. A second PCR, run for about 7 to 11 cycles, used a sample-barcoded 5' primer plus a J-beta primer mix. TCRdb re-derived calls from the 5' RACE reads in MiXCR, one entry per CDR3 protein. The data show fewer than 1,200,000 distinct CDR3 sequences, under 30% seen once. The sample was also reused in another study, on T cells of mothers and their children. From that paper: Related mother-child pairs showed slightly higher but non-significant overlap than unrelated pairs.

The specimen was blood. The sequence was obtained from a girl aged 2 to 10 in good health.

The CDR3 DNA reads TGCAGCGTTCCGTCAGGCGCGGTTGAGCAGTTCTTC. Its translation is CSVPSGAVEQFF. The V and J genes are TRBV29-1 and TRBJ2-5; no reliable D call. The end of the DNA is better explained by TRBJ2-1, so the J call may be wrong. Germline V lookup: CDR1 SQVTM, CDR2 ANQGSEA. The CDR3 is 12 amino acids.